The present T cell receptor beta chain was sequenced within a study of CD4 T cells in relation to SARS-CoV-2 and coronaviruses. Study-level results: SARS-CoV-2-driven expansion was significantly weaker in crossreactive than monoreactive clones. Roughly three fifths of donors had memory CD4+ clonotypes crossrecognizing SARS-CoV-2 and common cold coronavirus spike.

CDR1 is LGHDT and CDR2 is YNNKEL in the germline V gene (reference sequence). The CDR3 has 14 amino acids. The V and J ends lost 5 bases and 4 bases respectively, with 12 bases between them. This clone has just a few counts. Antigen: not known. The same CDR3 also results from other DNA sequences found in this sample. Profiling relied on immunoSEQ multiplex PCR, and the TCRdb table lists in-frame clones only, not all of them. The sample holds roughly 61,000 clones, 86% seen once. The unexposed donors gave CD4+ T cells in about 2011-2019, prior to COVID-19. The J gene is TRBJ1-3, the V gene TRBV3-1 (or the pseudogene TRBV3-2); TRBD1 might be the D (6 bases). The clonotype was recovered from a human donor in good health. Sequencing was done on a sample of memory CD4+ T cells from PBMCs. The CDR3 coding sequence is TGTGCCAGCAGCTCTCAGGGGCCAGGAAACACCATATATTTT. Its translation: CASSSQGPGNTIYF.